This TCR beta chain was observed in a study of T cells in Graves' hyperthyroidism and ophthalmopathy. The investigators amplified TCR beta CDR3 regions from RNA transcripts. In the first-round RT-PCR of the TCR CDR3, the HTBI primer set was used. TCRdb redid the calling of the multiplex PCR reads with MiXCR, one entry per CDR3 protein. The repertoire holds 500,000 to 650,000 distinct CDR3 sequences, with around 13% as singletons. This clonotype appeared many times. Trimming removed 5 bases from V and 0 bases from J; junction bases left unmatched: 12. The CDR3 extends over 19 amino acids. CDR1 is MDHEN, CDR2 SYDVKM, per germline.

The chain joins TRBV28 to TRBJ2-1, with 11 nucleotides matching TRBD2. The clonotype comes from a woman between 50 and 59 years old with Graves' ophthalmopathy. The sequenced sample was blood. The CDR3 DNA reads as TGTGCCAGCAGTGTGCCCCCGCAGACTAGCGGGGCCTCCTACAATGAGCAGTTCTTC. Translating it yields CASSVPPQTSGASYNEQFF.